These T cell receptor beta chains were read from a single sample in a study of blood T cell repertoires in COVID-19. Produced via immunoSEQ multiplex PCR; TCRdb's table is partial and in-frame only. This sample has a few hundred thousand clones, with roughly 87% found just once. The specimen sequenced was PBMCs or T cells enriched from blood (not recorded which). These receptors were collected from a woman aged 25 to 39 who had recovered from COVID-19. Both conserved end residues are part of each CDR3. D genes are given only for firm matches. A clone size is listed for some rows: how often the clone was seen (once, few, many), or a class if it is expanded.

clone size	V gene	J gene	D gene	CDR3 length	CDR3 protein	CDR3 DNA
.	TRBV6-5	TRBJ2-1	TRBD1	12	CASSYTGGEQFF	TGTGCCAGCAGTTACACAGGGGGTGAGCAGTTCTTC
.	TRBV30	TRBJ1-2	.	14	CARYRDGGDYGYTF	TGTGCCCGTTATCGGGACGGGGGTGACTATGGCTACACCTTC
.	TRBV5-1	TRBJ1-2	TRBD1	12	CASSPDRVGYTF	TGCGCCAGCAGCCCAGACAGGGTGGGCTACACCTTC
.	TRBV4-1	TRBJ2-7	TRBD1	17	CASSRQTGGSKTYEQYF	TGCGCCAGCAGCCGGCAAACAGGGGGCTCAAAGACCTACGAGCAGTACTTC
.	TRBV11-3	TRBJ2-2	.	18	CASSLTGLGIRATGELFF	TGTGCCAGCAGCTTAACAGGATTGGGGATTAGGGCCACCGGGGAGCTGTTTTTT
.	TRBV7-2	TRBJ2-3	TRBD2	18	CASSLIVTGGLVPDTQYF	TGTGCCAGCAGCTTAATCGTAACGGGGGGGCTAGTCCCAGATACGCAGTATTTT
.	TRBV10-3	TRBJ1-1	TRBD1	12	CATGQGNTEAFF	TGTGCCACTGGACAGGGGAACACTGAAGCTTTCTTT
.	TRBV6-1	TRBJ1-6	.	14	CASSESGVNSPLHF	TGTGCCAGCAGTGAGTCCGGGGTCAATTCACCCCTCCACTTT
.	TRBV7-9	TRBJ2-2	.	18	CASSTYPRGLVNTGELFF	TGTGCCAGCAGCACATATCCTCGGGGACTGGTTAACACCGGGGAGCTGTTTTTT
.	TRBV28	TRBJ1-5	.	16	CASSLSWQGGNQPQHF	TGTGCCAGCAGTTTATCTTGGCAGGGTGGGAATCAGCCCCAGCATTTT
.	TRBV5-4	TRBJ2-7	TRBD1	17	CASSESQRDRRTYEQYF	TGTGCCAGCAGCGAGAGCCAACGGGACAGGCGAACCTACGAGCAGTACTTC
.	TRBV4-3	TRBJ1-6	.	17	CASSQSIYRGLNSPLHF	TGCGCCAGCAGCCAATCGATTTATAGAGGTTTGAATTCACCCCTCCACTTT
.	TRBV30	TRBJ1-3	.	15	CAWSQQGASGNTIYF	TGTGCCTGGAGTCAACAGGGAGCTTCTGGAAACACCATATATTTT
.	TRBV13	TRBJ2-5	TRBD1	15	CASSTWTGKRETQYF	TGTGCCAGCAGCACCTGGACAGGGAAGAGGGAGACCCAGTACTTC
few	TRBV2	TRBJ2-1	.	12	CASSPAYNEQFF	TGTGCCAGCAGTCCGGCCTACAATGAGCAGTTCTTC
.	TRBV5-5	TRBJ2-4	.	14	CASSPTELNDIQYF	TGTGCCAGCAGCCCGACAGAGTTGAATGACATTCAGTACTTC
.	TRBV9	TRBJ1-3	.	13	CASSPPRGNTIYF	TGTGCCAGCAGCCCCCCCAGGGGAAACACCATATATTTT
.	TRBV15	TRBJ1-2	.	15	CATSRGGVPPGGYTF	TGTGCCACCAGCAGAGGTGGCGTTCCCCCGGGAGGCTACACCTTC
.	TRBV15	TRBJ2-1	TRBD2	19	CATSRDGGLAGGFRNEQFF	TGTGCCACCAGCAGAGATGGAGGACTAGCGGGGGGTTTCCGCAATGAGCAGTTCTTC
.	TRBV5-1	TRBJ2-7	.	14	CASSLAQLQYEQYF	TGCGCCAGCAGCTTGGCACAGCTTCAGTACGAGCAGTACTTC
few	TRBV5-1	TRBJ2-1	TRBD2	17	CASSSPGLAGGGNEQFF	TGCGCCAGCAGCTCCCCGGGACTAGCGGGGGGTGGGAATGAGCAGTTCTTC
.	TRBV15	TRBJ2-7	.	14	CATSGDILGREQYF	TGTGCCACCAGCGGTGATATTCTGGGGCGCGAGCAGTACTTC
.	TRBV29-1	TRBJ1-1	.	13	CSVVGEGRHVAFF	TGCAGCGTTGTAGGGGAGGGGCGGCATGTAGCTTTCTTT
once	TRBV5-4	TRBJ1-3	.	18	CASSSAPAAASSGNTIYF	TGTGCCAGCAGCTCCGCCCCCGCTGCGGCAAGCTCTGGAAACACCATATATTTT
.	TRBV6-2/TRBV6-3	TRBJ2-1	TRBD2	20	CASRPPQLAGGPSSAYEQFF	TGTGCCAGCAGGCCTCCGCAACTAGCGGGGGGGCCTTCCAGTGCATATGAGCAGTTCTTC
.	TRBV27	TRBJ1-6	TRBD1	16	CASSVFGTGDNSPLHF	TGTGCCAGCAGTGTATTCGGGACAGGGGATAATTCACCCCTCCACTTT
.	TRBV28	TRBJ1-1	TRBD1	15	CASSPYGQGAAAAFF	TGTGCCAGCAGTCCGTACGGACAGGGGGCGGCCGCGGCTTTCTTT
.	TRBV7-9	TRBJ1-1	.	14	CASLGPGMNTEAFF	TGTGCCAGCTTGGGCCCAGGGATGAACACTGAAGCTTTCTTT
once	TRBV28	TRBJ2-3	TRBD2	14	CASSRGLAADTQYF	TGTGCCAGCAGCCGTGGACTAGCGGCAGATACGCAGTATTTT
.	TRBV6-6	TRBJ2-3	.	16	CASSFRGAQSTDTQYF	TGTGCCAGCAGTTTCCGGGGGGCCCAGAGCACAGATACGCAGTATTTT
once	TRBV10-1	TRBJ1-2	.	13	CASSDGLTYGYTF	TGCGCCAGCAGTGATGGACTGACCTATGGCTACACCTTC
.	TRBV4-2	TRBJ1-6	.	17	CASSQDPPREDNSPLHF	TGTGCCAGCAGCCAAGACCCCCCCCGGGAAGATAATTCACCCCTCCACTTT
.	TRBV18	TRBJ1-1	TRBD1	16	CASSPGAGTVNTEAFF	TGTGCCAGCTCACCAGGAGCCGGGACAGTGAACACTGAAGCTTTCTTT
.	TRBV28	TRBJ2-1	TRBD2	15	CASSGTSGAYNEQFF	TGTGCCAGCAGTGGGACTAGCGGGGCCTACAATGAGCAGTTCTTC
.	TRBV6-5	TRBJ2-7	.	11	CATGRGYEQYF	TGTGCCACCGGCAGGGGTTACGAGCAGTACTTC
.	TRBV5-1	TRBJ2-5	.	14	CASSATGQQETQYF	TGCGCCAGCAGTGCTACAGGGCAGCAAGAGACCCAGTACTTC
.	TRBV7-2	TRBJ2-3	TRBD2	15	CASRLSGGLTDTQYF	TGTGCCAGCAGGTTGAGCGGGGGTCTCACAGATACGCAGTATTTT
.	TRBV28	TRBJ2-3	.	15	CASRSRTAYTDTQYF	TGTGCCAGCAGGTCCCGGACAGCTTACACAGATACGCAGTATTTT
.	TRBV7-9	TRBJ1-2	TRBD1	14	CASSLPGQGGGYTF	TGTGCCAGCAGCTTACCCGGACAGGGAGGCGGCTACACCTTC
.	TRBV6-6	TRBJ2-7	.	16	CASSYSGQGISYEQYF	TGTGCCAGCAGTTACTCGGGGCAGGGGATCTCCTACGAGCAGTACTTC
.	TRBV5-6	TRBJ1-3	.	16	CASSANGAGSGNTIYF	TGTGCCAGCAGCGCTAACGGAGCAGGGTCCGGAAACACCATATATTTT
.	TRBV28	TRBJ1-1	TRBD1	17	CASSLWVFRGNGTEAFF	TGTGCCAGCAGTTTATGGGTTTTCAGGGGGAACGGTACTGAAGCTTTCTTT
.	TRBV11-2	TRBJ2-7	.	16	CASSFGNGGRGYEQYF	.
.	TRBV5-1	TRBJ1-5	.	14	CASSTGMGDQPQHF	TGCGCCAGCAGTACAGGGATGGGGGATCAGCCCCAGCATTTT
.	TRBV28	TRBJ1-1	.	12	CASSFRGTEAFF	TGTGCCAGCAGTTTTCGAGGCACTGAAGCTTTCTTT
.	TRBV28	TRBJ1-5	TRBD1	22	CASSPYWDRGPSAKYSNQPQHF	TGTGCCAGCAGTCCCTACTGGGACAGGGGGCCCTCCGCGAAATATAGCAATCAGCCCCAGCATTTT
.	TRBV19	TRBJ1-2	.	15	CASSIGTAANYGYTF	TGTGCCAGTAGTATTGGCACAGCTGCTAACTATGGCTACACCTTC
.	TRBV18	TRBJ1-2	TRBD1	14	CASSPTGTGELYTF	TGTGCCAGCTCACCTACCGGGACAGGGGAGCTCTACACCTTC
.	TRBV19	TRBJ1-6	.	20	CASAPFSVSDFSSYNSPLHF	TGTGCCAGCGCCCCATTTTCTGTGTCAGATTTCAGCTCCTATAATTCACCCCTCCACTTT
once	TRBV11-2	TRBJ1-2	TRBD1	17	CASSLDWDRVANYGYTF	TGTGCCAGCAGCTTAGATTGGGACAGGGTCGCGAACTATGGCTACACCTTC
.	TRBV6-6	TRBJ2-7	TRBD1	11	CASSWTGEQYF	TGTGCCAGCAGCTGGACAGGAGAGCAGTACTTC
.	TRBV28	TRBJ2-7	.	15	CASSFPSAVNNEQYF	TGTGCCAGCAGTTTCCCCTCCGCCGTGAACAACGAGCAGTACTTC
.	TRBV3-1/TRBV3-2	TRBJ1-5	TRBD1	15	CASSQGGTGNQPQHF	TGTGCCAGCAGCCAAGGGGGGACAGGGAATCAGCCCCAGCATTTT